This T cell receptor (beta chain) was identified in a study of blood T cells in healthy people across ages. Study information: Template switching recovered approximately one barcoded beta molecule for every two T cells. Findings and caveats of the study: Roughly linear declines in TCR beta diversity per million T cells occurred with age.

Trimming stripped 7 bases from V and 0 bases from J, with 9 bases between. Germline CDR1 MDHEN, CDR2 SYDVKM. This CDR3 has 13 amino acids. For the second PCR, which ran for about 7 to 12 cycles, a sample-barcoded 5' primer and a J-beta primer mix were used. TCRdb processed the 5' RACE reads anew with MiXCR; each CDR3 protein has one entry. The sample records more than 750,000 distinct CDR3 sequences, under 35% being singletons. This clonotype has a count of ten or more. The antigen is not known. Another study also made use of these data, one on T cells of mothers and their children.

V and J are TRBV28 and TRBJ1-1; a weak D match, TRBD1 (5 bases). The clonotype originates from a woman aged 40 to 50 in good health. The sample consisted of blood. Here the CDR3 DNA reads TGTGCCAGCAAGGGGACGGTGAACACTGAAGCTTTCTTT. It encodes CASKGTVNTEAFF.